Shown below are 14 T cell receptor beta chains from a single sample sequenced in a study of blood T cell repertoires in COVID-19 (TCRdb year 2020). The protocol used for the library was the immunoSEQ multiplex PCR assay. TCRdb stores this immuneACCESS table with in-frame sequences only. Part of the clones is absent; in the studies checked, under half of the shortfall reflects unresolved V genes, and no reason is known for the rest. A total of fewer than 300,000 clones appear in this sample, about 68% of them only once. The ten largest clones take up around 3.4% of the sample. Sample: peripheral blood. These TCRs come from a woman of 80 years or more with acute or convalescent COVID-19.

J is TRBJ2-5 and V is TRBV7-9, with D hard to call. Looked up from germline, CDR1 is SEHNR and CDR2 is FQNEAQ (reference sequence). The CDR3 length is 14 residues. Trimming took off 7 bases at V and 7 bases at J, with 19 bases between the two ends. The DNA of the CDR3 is TGTGCCAGCACCACTGAAATTAGGTCAGGGACCCAGTACTTC. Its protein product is CASTTEIRSGTQYF. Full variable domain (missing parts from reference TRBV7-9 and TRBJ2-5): DTGVSQNPRHKITKRGQNVTFRCDPISEHNRLYWYRQTLGQGPEFLTYFQNEAQLEKSRLLSDRFSAERPKGSFSTLEIQRTEQGDSAMYLCASTTEIRSGTQYFGPGTRLLVL.

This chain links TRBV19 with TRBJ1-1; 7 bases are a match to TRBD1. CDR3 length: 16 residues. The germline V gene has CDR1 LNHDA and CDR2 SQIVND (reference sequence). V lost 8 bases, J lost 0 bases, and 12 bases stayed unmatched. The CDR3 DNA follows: TGTGCCAGTCAGGAGACAGGGAAAGGGGTGAACACTGAAGCTTTCTTT. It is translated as CASQETGKGVNTEAFF.

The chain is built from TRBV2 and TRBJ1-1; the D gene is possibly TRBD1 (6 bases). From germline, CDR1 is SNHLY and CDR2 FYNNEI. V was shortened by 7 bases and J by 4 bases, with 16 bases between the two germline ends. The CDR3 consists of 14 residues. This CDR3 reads CASTKDSASTEAFF. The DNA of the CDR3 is TGTGCCAGCACCAAGGACAGCGCCAGCACTGAAGCTTTCTTT.

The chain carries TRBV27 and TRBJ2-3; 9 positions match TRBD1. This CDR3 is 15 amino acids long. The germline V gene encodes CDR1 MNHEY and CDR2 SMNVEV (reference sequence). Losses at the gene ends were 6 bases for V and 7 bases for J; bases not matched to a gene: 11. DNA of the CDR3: TGTGCCAGCAGCCGGGACAGGGTATTTGAGAATACGCAGTATTTT. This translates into CASSRDRVFENTQYF.

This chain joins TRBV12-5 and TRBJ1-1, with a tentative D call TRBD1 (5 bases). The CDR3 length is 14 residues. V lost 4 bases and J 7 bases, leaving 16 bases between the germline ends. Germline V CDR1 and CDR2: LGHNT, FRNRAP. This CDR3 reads CASGSALQGVEAFF. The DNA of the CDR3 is TGTGCTAGTGGTTCAGCCCTCCAGGGCGTTGAAGCTTTCTTT.

DNA for the CDR3: TGCGCCAGCAGCCAAGAGTTGCACAGGGACATTTCGGCAGATACGCAGTATTTT. It codes for CASSQELHRDISADTQYF. This sequence joins TRBV4-3 and TRBJ2-3, with D maybe TRBD1 (6 bases). From germline, CDR1 is LGHNA and CDR2 YSLEER. V lost 0 bases and J 4 bases, leaving 20 bases between the germline ends. CDR3 length: 18 amino acids.

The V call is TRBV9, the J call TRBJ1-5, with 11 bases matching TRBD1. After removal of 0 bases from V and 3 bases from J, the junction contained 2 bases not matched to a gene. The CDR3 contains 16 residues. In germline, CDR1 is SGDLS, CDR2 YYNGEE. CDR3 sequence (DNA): TGTGCCAGCAGCGTAGGGACAGGGGGCGCCAATCAGCCCCAGCATTTT. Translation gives CASSVGTGGANQPQHF.

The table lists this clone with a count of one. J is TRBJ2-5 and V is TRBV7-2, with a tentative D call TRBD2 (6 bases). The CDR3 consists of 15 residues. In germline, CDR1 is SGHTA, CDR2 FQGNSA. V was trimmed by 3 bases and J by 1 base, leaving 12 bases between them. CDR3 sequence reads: CASSLGGNPQETQYF. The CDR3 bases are TGTGCCAGCAGCTTGGGGGGAAACCCCCAAGAGACCCAGTACTTC.

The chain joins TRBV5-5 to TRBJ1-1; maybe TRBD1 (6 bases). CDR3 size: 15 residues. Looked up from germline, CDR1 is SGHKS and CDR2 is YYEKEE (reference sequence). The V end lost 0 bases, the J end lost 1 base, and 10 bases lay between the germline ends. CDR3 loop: CASSLGQATNTEAFF. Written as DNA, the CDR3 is TGTGCCAGCAGCTTGGGACAGGCGACGAACACTGAAGCTTTCTTT.

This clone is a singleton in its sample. DNA of the CDR3: TGTGCCAGCAGCTTCGGACAGGCCACCTACGAGCAGTACTTC. This sequence encodes CASSFGQATYEQYF. This chain joins TRBV5-4 and TRBJ2-7; 7 bases agree with TRBD1. The V gene's germline CDR1 is SGHNT and CDR2 YYREEE (reference sequence). The V segment lost 2 bases and the J segment 2 bases; nucleotides outside the gene matches: 4. The CDR3 contains 14 residues.

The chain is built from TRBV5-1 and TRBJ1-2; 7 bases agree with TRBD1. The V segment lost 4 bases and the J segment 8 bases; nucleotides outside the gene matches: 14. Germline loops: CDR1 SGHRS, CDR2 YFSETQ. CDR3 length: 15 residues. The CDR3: CASSQSLTGDSGYTF. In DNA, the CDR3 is TGCGCCAGCAGCCAATCGCTCACAGGGGATTCGGGCTACACCTTC.

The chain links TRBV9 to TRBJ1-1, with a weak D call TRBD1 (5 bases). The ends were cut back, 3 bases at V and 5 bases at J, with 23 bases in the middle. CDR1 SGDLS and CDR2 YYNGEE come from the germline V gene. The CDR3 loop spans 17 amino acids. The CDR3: CASSAPKGAGLGTEAFF. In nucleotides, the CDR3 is TGTGCCAGCAGCGCTCCTAAAGGGGCAGGGTTGGGGACTGAAGCTTTCTTT.

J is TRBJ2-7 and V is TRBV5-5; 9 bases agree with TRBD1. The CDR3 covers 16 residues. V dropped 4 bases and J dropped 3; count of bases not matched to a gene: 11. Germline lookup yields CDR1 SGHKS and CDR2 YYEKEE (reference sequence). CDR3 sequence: CASSKGQGAVDYEQYF. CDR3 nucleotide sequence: TGTGCCAGCAGCAAGGGACAGGGCGCGGTAGACTACGAGCAGTACTTC.

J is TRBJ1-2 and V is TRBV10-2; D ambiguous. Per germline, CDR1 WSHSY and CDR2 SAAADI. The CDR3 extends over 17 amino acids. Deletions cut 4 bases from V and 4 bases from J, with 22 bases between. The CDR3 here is CASSAERAYEGGYGYTF. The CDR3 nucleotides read TGCGCCAGCAGTGCTGAGCGGGCTTATGAGGGCGGCTATGGCTACACCTTC.